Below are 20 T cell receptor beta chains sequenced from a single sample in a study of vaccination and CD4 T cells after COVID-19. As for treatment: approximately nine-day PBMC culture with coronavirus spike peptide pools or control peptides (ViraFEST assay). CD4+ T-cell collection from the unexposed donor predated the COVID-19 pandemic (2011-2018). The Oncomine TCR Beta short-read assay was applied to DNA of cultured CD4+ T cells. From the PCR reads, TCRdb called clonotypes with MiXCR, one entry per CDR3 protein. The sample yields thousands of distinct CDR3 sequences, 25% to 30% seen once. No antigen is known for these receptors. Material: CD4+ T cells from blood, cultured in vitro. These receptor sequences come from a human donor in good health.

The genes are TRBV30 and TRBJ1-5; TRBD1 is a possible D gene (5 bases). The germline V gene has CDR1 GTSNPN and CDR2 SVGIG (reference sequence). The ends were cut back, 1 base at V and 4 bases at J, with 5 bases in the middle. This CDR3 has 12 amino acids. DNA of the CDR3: TGTGCCTGGAGTGGGGGGAATCAGCCCCAGCATTTT. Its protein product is CAWSGGNQPQHF. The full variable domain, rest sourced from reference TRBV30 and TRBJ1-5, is SQTIHQWPATLVQPVGSPLSLECTVEGTSNPNLYWYRQAAGRGLQLLFYSVGIGQISSEVPQNLSASRPQDRQFILSSKKLLLSDSGFYLCAWSGGNQPQHFGDGTRLSIL.

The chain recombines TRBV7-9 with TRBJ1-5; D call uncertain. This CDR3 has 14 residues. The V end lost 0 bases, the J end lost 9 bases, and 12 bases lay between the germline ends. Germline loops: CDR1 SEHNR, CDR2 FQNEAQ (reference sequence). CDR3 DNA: TGTGCCAGCAGCTTAGCGGGCGGGGATCGGCCCCAGCATTTT. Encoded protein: CASSLAGGDRPQHF.

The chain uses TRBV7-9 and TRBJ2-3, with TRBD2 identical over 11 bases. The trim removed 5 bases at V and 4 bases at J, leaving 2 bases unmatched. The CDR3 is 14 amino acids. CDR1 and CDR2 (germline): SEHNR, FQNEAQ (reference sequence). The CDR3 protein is CASSRSGGADTQYF. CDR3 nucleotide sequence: TGTGCCAGCAGCCGTAGCGGGGGGGCAGATACGCAGTATTTT.

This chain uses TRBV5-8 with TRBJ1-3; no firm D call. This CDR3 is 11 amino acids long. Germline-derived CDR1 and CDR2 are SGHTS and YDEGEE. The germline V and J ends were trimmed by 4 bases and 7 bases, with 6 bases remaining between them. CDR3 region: CASSLLNTIYF. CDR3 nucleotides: TGTGCCAGCAGCCTACTTAACACCATATATTTT.

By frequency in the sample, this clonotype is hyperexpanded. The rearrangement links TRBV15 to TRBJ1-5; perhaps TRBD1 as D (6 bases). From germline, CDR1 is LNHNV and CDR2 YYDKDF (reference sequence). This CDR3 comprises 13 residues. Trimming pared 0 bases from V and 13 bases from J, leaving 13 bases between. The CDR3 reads CATSRDRGDIQHF. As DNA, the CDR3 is TGTGCCACCAGCAGAGATCGGGGGGACATTCAGCATTTT.

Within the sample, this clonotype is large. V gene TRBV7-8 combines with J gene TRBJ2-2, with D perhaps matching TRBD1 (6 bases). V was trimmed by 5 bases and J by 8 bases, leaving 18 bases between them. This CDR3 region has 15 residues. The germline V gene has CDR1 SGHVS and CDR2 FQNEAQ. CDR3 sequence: CASSLPTGSSGELFF. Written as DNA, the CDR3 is TGTGCCAGCAGCCTCCCGACAGGATCTTCAGGGGAGCTGTTTTTT.

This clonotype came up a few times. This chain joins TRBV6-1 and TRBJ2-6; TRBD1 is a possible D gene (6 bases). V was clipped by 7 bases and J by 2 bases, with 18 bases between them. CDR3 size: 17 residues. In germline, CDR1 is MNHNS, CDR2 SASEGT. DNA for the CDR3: TGTGCCAGCACAAGGACAGATGGCCTCGCTGGGGCCAACGTCCTGACTTTC. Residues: CASTRTDGLAGANVLTF.

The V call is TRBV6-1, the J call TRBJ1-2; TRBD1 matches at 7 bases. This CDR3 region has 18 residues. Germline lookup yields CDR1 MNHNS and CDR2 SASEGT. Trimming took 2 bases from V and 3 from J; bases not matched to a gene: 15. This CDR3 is CASSEWLQGTVGDYGYTF. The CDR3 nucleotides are TGTGCCAGCAGTGAATGGTTACAGGGGACAGTGGGGGACTATGGCTACACCTTC.

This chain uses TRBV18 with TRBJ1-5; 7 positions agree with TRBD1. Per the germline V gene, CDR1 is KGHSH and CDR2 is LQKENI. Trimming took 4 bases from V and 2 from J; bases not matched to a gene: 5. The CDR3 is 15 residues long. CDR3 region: CASSLGGQRNQPQHF. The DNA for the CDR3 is TGTGCCAGCTCACTCGGGGGACAGCGCAATCAGCCCCAGCATTTT.

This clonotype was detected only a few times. The CDR3 DNA sequence: TGCAGTGCTAGTCATATACGAGGCGAGCAGTACTTC. Its protein is CSASHIRGEQYF. The chain is built from TRBV20-1 and TRBJ2-7; no firm D call. The germline V gene has CDR1 DFQATT and CDR2 SNEGSKA (reference sequence). V was cut by 3 bases and J by 6 bases, with 12 bases left in between. This CDR3 is 12 amino acids long.

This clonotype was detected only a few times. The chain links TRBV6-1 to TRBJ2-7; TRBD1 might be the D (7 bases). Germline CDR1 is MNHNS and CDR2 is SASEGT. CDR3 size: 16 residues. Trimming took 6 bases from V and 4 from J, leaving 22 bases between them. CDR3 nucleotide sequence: TGTGCCAGCAGCCCGCCCCTAGGGTCAGGGGGGTACGAGCAGTACTTC. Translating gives CASSPPLGSGGYEQYF.

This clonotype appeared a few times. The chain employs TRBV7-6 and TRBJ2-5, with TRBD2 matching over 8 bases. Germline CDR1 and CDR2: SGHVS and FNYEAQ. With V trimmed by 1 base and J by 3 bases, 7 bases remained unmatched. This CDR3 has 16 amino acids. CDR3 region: CASSLEPGLVKETQYF. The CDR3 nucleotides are TGTGCCAGCAGCTTAGAGCCGGGACTAGTGAAAGAGACCCAGTACTTC.

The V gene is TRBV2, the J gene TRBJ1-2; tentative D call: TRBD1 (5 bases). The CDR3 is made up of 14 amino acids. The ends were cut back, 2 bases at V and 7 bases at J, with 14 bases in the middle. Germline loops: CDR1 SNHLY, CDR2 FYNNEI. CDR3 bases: TGTGCCAGCAGTGAATCTGGGGGTCTGGTTGGCTACACCTTC. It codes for CASSESGGLVGYTF. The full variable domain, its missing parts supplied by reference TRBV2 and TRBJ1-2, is EPEVTQTPSHQVTQMGQEVILRCVPISNHLYFYWYRQILGQKVEFLVSFYNNEISEKSEIFDDQFSVERPDGSNFTLKIRSTKLEDSAMYFCASSESGGLVGYTFGSGTRLTVV.

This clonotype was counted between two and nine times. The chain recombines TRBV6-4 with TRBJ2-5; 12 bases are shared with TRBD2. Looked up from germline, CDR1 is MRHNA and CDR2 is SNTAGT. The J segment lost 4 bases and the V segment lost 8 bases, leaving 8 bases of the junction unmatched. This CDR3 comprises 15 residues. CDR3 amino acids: CASSRTSGEAETQYF. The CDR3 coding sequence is TGTGCCAGCTCACGGACTAGCGGGGAGGCAGAGACCCAGTACTTC.

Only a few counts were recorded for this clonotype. CDR3 amino acids: CASSSVANTGELFF. The DNA for the CDR3 is TGCGCCAGCAGTAGCGTCGCGAACACCGGGGAGCTGTTTTTT. The rearrangement joins TRBV10-2 to TRBJ2-2; D not certain. Germline V CDR1 and CDR2: WSHSY, SAAADI. There are 14 residues in the CDR3. Trimming took off 5 bases at V and 0 bases at J, with 7 bases between the two ends.

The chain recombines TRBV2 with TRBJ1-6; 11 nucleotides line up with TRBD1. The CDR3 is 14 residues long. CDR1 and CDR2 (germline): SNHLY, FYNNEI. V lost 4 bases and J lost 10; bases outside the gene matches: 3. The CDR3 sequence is CASSGDRGWSPLHF. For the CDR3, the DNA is TGTGCCAGCAGTGGGGACAGGGGGTGGTCACCCCTCCACTTT.

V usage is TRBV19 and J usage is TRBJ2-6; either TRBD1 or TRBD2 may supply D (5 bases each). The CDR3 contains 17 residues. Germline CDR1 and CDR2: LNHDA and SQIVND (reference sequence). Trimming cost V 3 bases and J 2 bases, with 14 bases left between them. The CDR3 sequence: CASSMGEGRPGANVLTF. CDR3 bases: TGTGCCAGTAGTATGGGAGAGGGGCGCCCTGGGGCCAACGTCCTGACTTTC.

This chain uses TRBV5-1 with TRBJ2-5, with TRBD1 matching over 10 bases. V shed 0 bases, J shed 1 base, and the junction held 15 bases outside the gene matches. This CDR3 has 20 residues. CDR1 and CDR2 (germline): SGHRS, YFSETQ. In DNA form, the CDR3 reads TGCGCCAGCAGCTTGGCCGTTCTCTCGACAGGGGGCTTGTTCCAAGAGACCCAGTACTTC. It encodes CASSLAVLSTGGLFQETQYF.

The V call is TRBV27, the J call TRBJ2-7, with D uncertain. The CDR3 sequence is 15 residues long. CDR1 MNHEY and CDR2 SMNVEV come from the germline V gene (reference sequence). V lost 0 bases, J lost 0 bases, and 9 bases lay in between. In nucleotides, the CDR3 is TGTGCCAGCAGTTTATCGTTGGCAGTCTCCTACGAGCAGTACTTC. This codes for CASSLSLAVSYEQYF.

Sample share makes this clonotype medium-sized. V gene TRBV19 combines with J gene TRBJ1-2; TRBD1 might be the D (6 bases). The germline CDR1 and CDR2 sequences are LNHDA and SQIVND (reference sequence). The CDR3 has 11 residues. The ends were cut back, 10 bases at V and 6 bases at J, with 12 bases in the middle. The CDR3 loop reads CAIKRGDGYTF. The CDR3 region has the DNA TGTGCCATTAAGAGGGGGGATGGCTACACCTTC.